This T cell receptor (beta chain) appears in the sequencing data of a study of T cell responses to AZD1222 COVID-19 vaccine. The assay was immunoSEQ multiplex PCR, and TCRdb's table has in-frame clones only and misses some. The table records 97,000 or so clones, more than 85% of them present only once. Concerning this clone: Its antigen remains unidentified.

Per germline, CDR1 MNHEY and CDR2 SMNVEV (reference sequence). Deletions cut 1 base from V and 1 base from J, with 6 bases between. This CDR3 is built from 14 residues. Overall study findings and caveats: Clonal diversity may have been underestimated in mostly white British donors. No repertoire was sampled before or during the peak T cell response, only after it. Spike-spanning, vaccine-associated CD4 TCRs were dominant at 160-218 and 743-854. Seropositive status at baseline applied to only 5 or 6 AZD1222 recipients.

This clonotype was obtained from an adult who received the AZD1222 COVID-19 vaccine. The chain recombines TRBV27 with TRBJ2-3; no clear D gene. This sample comprised peripheral blood, obtained 28 days after the second AZD1222 dose. CDR3 region: CASSLFPGTDTQYF. The CDR3 DNA reads as TGTGCCAGCAGTTTATTTCCTGGCACAGATACGCAGTATTTT.